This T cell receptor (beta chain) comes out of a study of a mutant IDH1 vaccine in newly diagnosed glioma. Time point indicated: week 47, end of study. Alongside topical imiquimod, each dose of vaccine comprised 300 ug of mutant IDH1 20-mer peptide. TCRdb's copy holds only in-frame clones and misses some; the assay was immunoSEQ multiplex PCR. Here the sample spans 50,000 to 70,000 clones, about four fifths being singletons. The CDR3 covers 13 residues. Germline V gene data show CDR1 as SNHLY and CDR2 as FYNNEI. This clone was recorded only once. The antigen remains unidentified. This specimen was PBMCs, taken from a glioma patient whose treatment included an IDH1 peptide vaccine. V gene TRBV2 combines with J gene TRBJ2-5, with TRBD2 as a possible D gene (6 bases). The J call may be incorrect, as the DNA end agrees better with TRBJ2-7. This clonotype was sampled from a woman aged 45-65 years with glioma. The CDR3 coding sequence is TGTGCCAGCGGCGGCGGAGGGCGGGCCGAGCAGTACTTC. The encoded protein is CASGGGGRAEQYF.